This T cell receptor (beta chain) comes out of a study of persistence of HIV-infected CD4 T cells. Study context: Suppressive ART had lasted a median of approximately 8 years.

An overlapping HIV-1 Gag peptide pool stimulated these cells at 1 ug/peptide/mL. Sorting of responding CD4+ T cells relied on upregulated CD40 ligand together with CD69. This was the immunoSEQ version 4 assay in survey mode. Sequencing was performed with immunoSEQ multiplex PCR; in TCRdb, only in-frame clones are kept and a portion is missing. The table shows some 30,000 clones, with roughly three quarters occurring only once. Study-wide results and limits: Proviral oligoclonality tracked with TCR oligoclonality within the same sorted cells.

As concerns this clone: The antigen remains undetermined.

This CDR3 has 15 residues. Germline V gives CDR1 SEHNR, CDR2 FQNEAQ (reference sequence). V was shortened by 2 bases and J by 3 bases, with 8 bases between the two germline ends. Sequences were derived from CD4+ T cells sorted from PBMCs after 18-hour stimulation, sampled from a patient who received antiretroviral therapy. This chain uses TRBV7-9 with TRBJ2-6; D may be TRBD1 (6 bases). The origin of this receptor is an adult man with HIV who was CMV-seropositive. The CDR3 loop reads CASSLPGVGANVLTF. The CDR3 DNA sequence: TGTGCCAGCAGCTTACCAGGGGTTGGGGCCAACGTCCTGACTTTC.